This paragraph reports one T cell receptor beta chain. Its antigen is not identified. This entry comes from a study of siplizumab effects on memory and regulatory T cells. Study-wide findings and caveats: Roughly 75-96% of proliferating CD4+ or CD8+ clones lacked an assignable naive or memory phenotype. The study found that mappable alloreactive CD4+ clones averaged around 72% Treg-derived with siplizumab and more than 25% in controls.

Each sample yielded approximately 9 x 10^4 assayed TCR templates. The data were produced by immunoSEQ multiplex PCR, yet TCRdb's version contains in-frame clones alone and is incomplete. The sample contains approximately 100,000 clones, roughly 94% of which appear only once. Germline V gives CDR1 LNHDA, CDR2 SQIVND (reference sequence). V was pared by 1 base and J by 3 bases, with 9 bases of the junction left unmatched. This CDR3 is built from 17 residues. The receptor comes from a human donor in good health. The sequencing sample was made of Tregs sorted from blood. The rearrangement uses TRBV19 and TRBJ2-1; 7 nucleotides agree with TRBD2. CDR3 nucleotide sequence: TGTGCCAGTAGTATAGGACTTCGACTAGCAGTCTACAATGAGCAGTTCTTC. Residues: CASSIGLRLAVYNEQFF. Supplemented by reference TRBV19 and TRBJ2-1, the full variable domain reads DGGITQSPKYLFRKEGQNVTLSCEQNLNHDAMYWYRQDPGQGLRLIYYSQIVNDFQKGDIAEGYSVSREKKESFPLTVTSAQKNPTAFYLCASSIGLRLAVYNEQFFGPGTRLTVL.